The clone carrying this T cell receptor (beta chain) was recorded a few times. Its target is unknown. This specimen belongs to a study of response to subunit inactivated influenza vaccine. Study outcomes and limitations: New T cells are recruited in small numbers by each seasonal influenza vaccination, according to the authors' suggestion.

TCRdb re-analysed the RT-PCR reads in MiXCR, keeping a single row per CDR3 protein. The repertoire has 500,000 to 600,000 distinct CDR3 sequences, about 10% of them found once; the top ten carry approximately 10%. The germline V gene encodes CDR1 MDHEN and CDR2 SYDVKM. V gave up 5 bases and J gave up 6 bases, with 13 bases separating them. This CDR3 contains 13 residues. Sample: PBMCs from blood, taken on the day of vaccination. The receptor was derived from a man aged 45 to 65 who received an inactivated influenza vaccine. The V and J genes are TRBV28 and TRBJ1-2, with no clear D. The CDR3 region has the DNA TGTGCCAGCAGTAAGAGGGTGGTGGATGGCTACACCTTC. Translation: CASSKRVVDGYTF.